These 28 T cell receptor beta chains were sequenced from one sample in a study of T cell responses to AZD1222 COVID-19 vaccine. TCRdb's copy holds only in-frame clones and misses some; the assay was immunoSEQ multiplex PCR. Among 45,000 to 60,000 clones listed, roughly nine tenths were seen once. The sample in question was peripheral blood, obtained on day 0 of AZD1222 vaccination. These receptors all stem from an adult in good health.

V is TRBV7-9 and J is TRBJ2-7; 11 bases align to TRBD1. V lost 4 bases and J lost 7; bases outside the gene matches: 9. In germline, CDR1 is SEHNR, CDR2 FQNEAQ (reference sequence). The CDR3 runs 15 residues. The CDR3 sequence is CASSSVGQGAGEQYF. CDR3 nucleotide sequence: TGTGCCAGCAGCTCCGTCGGACAGGGGGCTGGGGAGCAGTACTTC. Combining the CDR3 with reference TRBV7-9 and TRBJ2-7 gives the whole variable domain DTGVSQNPRHKITKRGQNVTFRCDPISEHNRLYWYRQTLGQGPEFLTYFQNEAQLEKSRLLSDRFSAERPKGSFSTLEIQRTEQGDSAMYLCASSSVGQGAGEQYFGPGTRLTVT.

V is TRBV6-5 and J is TRBJ1-1; D is undetermined. The germline gives CDR1 MNHEY, CDR2 SVGAGI. Between the trimmed V and J ends, which lost 7 bases and 1 base, there was a span of 13 bases. The CDR3 is 14 amino acids. In DNA, the CDR3 is TGTGCCAGCAAAGTGGTTCGAGAGAACACTGAAGCTTTCTTT. Translation gives CASKVVRENTEAFF.

This chain's CDR3 is CASSLNPDMNTEAFF. CDR3 in DNA: TGCGCCAGCAGCTTGAATCCGGATATGAACACTGAAGCTTTCTTT. The chain joins TRBV5-1 to TRBJ1-1; D remains ambiguous. Germline assignment: CDR1 SGHRS and CDR2 YFSETQ. This CDR3 contains 15 residues. Trimming shortened V by 1 base and J by 0 bases, and 10 bases separated the two germline ends.

The chain couples TRBV6-1 to TRBJ1-2; 7 nucleotides match TRBD1. Per germline, CDR1 MNHNS and CDR2 SASEGT. This CDR3 has 13 amino acids. The J segment lost 6 bases and the V segment lost 2 bases, leaving 3 bases of the junction unmatched. The CDR3 protein is CASSELGTDGYTF. CDR3 DNA sequence: TGTGCCAGCAGTGAATTAGGGACAGATGGCTACACCTTC.

The chain has TRBV7-9 and TRBJ2-3; 8 nucleotides match TRBD1. From germline, CDR1 is SEHNR and CDR2 FQNEAQ (reference sequence). Unmatched junction bases numbered 9, after V lost 5 bases and J lost 2 bases. This CDR3 is 16 amino acids long. The DNA for the CDR3 is TGTGCCAGCAGCCCTGGATGGGGACAGGTCACAGATACGCAGTATTTT. Protein sequence: CASSPGWGQVTDTQYF.

CDR3 DNA: TGTGCCAGCAGTTCCCCCGGAGGGCAGGGTGCAAACTATGGCTACACCTTC. As protein: CASSSPGGQGANYGYTF. The chain carries TRBV28 and TRBJ1-2; possible D gene TRBD1, 5 bases. Trimming stripped 4 bases from V and 2 bases from J, with 20 bases between. Germline V gives CDR1 MDHEN, CDR2 SYDVKM. The CDR3 has 17 amino acids.

The chain employs TRBV6-2 or TRBV6-3 and TRBJ2-7; unclear D gene. This CDR3 spans 12 amino acids. Germline V gene data show CDR1 as MNHEY and CDR2 as SVGEGT. The ends were cut back, 2 bases at V and 3 bases at J, with 5 bases in the middle. The CDR3: CASSYGVYEQYF. CDR3 coding DNA: TGTGCCAGCAGTTACGGGGTCTACGAGCAGTACTTC.

The J gene is TRBJ2-5, the V gene TRBV3-1 (or the pseudogene TRBV3-2); D is ambiguous. Per the germline V gene, CDR1 is LGHDT and CDR2 is YNNKEL (reference sequence). Trimming removed 4 bases from V and 5 bases from J, with 17 bases in between. The CDR3 is 15 amino acids. The chain's CDR3 is CASSPPPQTGETQYF. The CDR3 DNA reads TGTGCCAGCAGCCCACCCCCTCAGACTGGGGAGACCCAGTACTTC.

The chain joins TRBV7-9 to TRBJ2-3; a possible D gene is TRBD2 (6 bases). Trimming stripped 3 bases from V and 1 base from J, with 14 bases between. The germline V gene encodes CDR1 SEHNR and CDR2 FQNEAQ (reference sequence). There are 16 residues in the CDR3. The CDR3 DNA sequence: TGTGCCAGCAGCTTGGGACTTTTCGACGGCACAGATACGCAGTATTTT. As protein: CASSLGLFDGTDTQYF. Full variable domain (rest looked up from reference TRBV7-9 and TRBJ2-3): DTGVSQNPRHKITKRGQNVTFRCDPISEHNRLYWYRQTLGQGPEFLTYFQNEAQLEKSRLLSDRFSAERPKGSFSTLEIQRTEQGDSAMYLCASSLGLFDGTDTQYFGPGTRLTVL.

The genes are TRBV19 and TRBJ2-1, with D uncertain. Germline V gives CDR1 LNHDA, CDR2 SQIVND (reference sequence). This CDR3 is 17 amino acids long. The V gene lost 6 bases and the J gene lost 0 bases, with 18 bases spanning the gap. CDR3 nucleotide sequence: TGTGCCAGTAGCACCCGCCCGGGTAAGAGCTCCTACAATGAGCAGTTCTTC. Encoded protein: CASSTRPGKSSYNEQFF.

The chain recombines TRBV5-6 with TRBJ2-7; 7 bases are shared with TRBD1. Germline trimming cut 0 bases from V and 6 bases from J; bases unmatched to any gene: 6. Germline CDR1 reads SGHDT; CDR2 reads YYEEEE. The CDR3 covers 14 residues. The CDR3 DNA sequence: TGTGCCAGCAGCTTGGGGGTCACAGGGGTCGAGCAGTACTTC. Encoded protein: CASSLGVTGVEQYF.

This clone occurred a few times. The chain recombines TRBV10-1 with TRBJ2-7; perhaps TRBD2 as D (5 bases). Germline V gives CDR1 WNHNN, CDR2 SYGVQD (reference sequence). The CDR3 has 14 residues. V was clipped by 3 bases and J by 0 bases, with 9 bases between them. CDR3 protein: CASSERGGSYEQYF. The CDR3, as DNA: TGCGCCAGCAGTGAACGGGGTGGCTCCTACGAGCAGTACTTC.

The rearrangement links TRBV5-1 to TRBJ1-6; D may be TRBD1 (5 bases). The CDR3 totals 14 residues. Germline-derived CDR1 and CDR2 are SGHRS and YFSETQ. Trimming shortened V by 4 bases and J by 7 bases, and 12 bases separated the two germline ends. As DNA, the CDR3 is TGCGCCAGCAGCCCACCGGCAGGGAATTCACCCCTCCACTTT. It codes for CASSPPAGNSPLHF.

This sequence joins TRBV13 and TRBJ2-7, with 9 bases identical to TRBD1. V trimming: 3 bases; J trimming: 5 bases; junction bases outside the gene matches: 11. Germline values: CDR1 PRHDT, CDR2 FYEKMQ (reference sequence). The length of the CDR3 is 16 residues. CDR3 nucleotides: TGTGCCAGCAGCTTCCTAGGGACAGGGAAAAGGGACGAGCAGTACTTC. Translation: CASSFLGTGKRDEQYF.

This clone has more than one count but fewer than ten. The genes are TRBV5-5 and TRBJ2-7; TRBD1 matches at 7 bases. The germline V gene encodes CDR1 SGHKS and CDR2 YYEKEE (reference sequence). Unmatched junction bases numbered 6, after V lost 4 bases and J lost 2 bases. This CDR3 is 14 amino acids long. Here the CDR3 DNA reads TGTGCCAGCAGCCCCGGGACAGTAACCTACGAGCAGTACTTC. Its protein is CASSPGTVTYEQYF.

This clone showed up just a few times. The chain links TRBV11-2 to TRBJ1-1; tentatively, D is TRBD1 (6 bases). Trimming cost V 1 base and J 7 bases, with 7 bases left between them. The germline V gene has CDR1 SGHAT and CDR2 FQNNGV. This CDR3 has 12 amino acids. The CDR3 coding sequence is TGTGCCAGCAGCTTAGGGACAGTTGAAGCTTTCTTT. Translation: CASSLGTVEAFF.

There are a few counts of this clone. V and J are TRBV27 and TRBJ2-7; D remains unclear. The germline V gene encodes CDR1 MNHEY and CDR2 SMNVEV (reference sequence). The CDR3 runs to 14 residues. V was cut by 8 bases and J by 0 bases, with 14 bases left in between. DNA of the CDR3: TGTGCCAGCTCCTTTATGGGCTCCTCCTACGAGCAGTACTTC. This sequence encodes CASSFMGSSYEQYF.

Comment on this clone: The same CDR3 can be traced to other DNA sequences in this sample. V usage is TRBV3-1 (or the pseudogene TRBV3-2) and J usage is TRBJ2-7, with 12 bases that match TRBD1. Germline-derived CDR1 and CDR2 are LGHDT and YNNKEL (reference sequence). V was pared by 4 bases and J by 4 bases, with 5 bases of the junction left unmatched. CDR3 length equals 15 residues. The CDR3 DNA reads TGTGCCAGCAGCCCCGGGACAGGGGGCTCTTACGAGCAGTACTTC. Translating gives CASSPGTGGSYEQYF.

V is TRBV11-2 and J is TRBJ2-7, with 8 nucleotides matching TRBD1. The CDR3 is 16 residues long. Trimming removed 1 base from V and 7 bases from J; junction bases left unmatched: 12. The germline gives CDR1 SGHAT, CDR2 FQNNGV. In DNA, the CDR3 is TGTGCCAGCAGCTTAGTACCCTGGGACAGGTCCTCGGAGCAGTACTTC. Residues: CASSLVPWDRSSEQYF.

The chain couples TRBV5-1 to TRBJ1-6, with D uncertain. V gave up 5 bases and J gave up 0 bases, with 12 bases separating them. The CDR3 is 16 amino acids. CDR1 is SGHRS, CDR2 YFSETQ, per germline. As DNA, the CDR3 is TGCGCCAGCAGTCCTCGGGAGAGCTCCTATAATTCACCCCTCCACTTT. The encoded protein is CASSPRESSYNSPLHF.

V and J are TRBV3-1 (or the pseudogene TRBV3-2) and TRBJ2-1; tentatively, D is TRBD2 (6 bases). CDR1 is LGHDT and CDR2 is YNNKEL in the germline V gene (reference sequence). The CDR3 sequence is 14 residues long. Trimming removed 1 base at V and 6 bases at J, with 10 bases between. The CDR3 DNA reads as TGTGCCAGCAGCCAAGTTCGGGGGATCAATGAGCAGTTCTTC. Amino acids: CASSQVRGINEQFF.

The V call is TRBV2, the J call TRBJ2-1; 7 positions match TRBD2. CDR1 and CDR2 (germline): SNHLY, FYNNEI. The CDR3 covers 13 residues. V gave up 8 bases and J gave up 3 bases; unmatched junction bases: 4. The CDR3, as DNA: TGTGCCAGCGGGAGGGAGGGCTACAATGAGCAGTTCTTC. Translated: CASGREGYNEQFF.

V and J are TRBV2 and TRBJ1-2; D is possibly TRBD1 (5 bases). This CDR3 comprises 15 residues. Trimming took off 6 bases at V and 3 bases at J, with 17 bases between the two ends. The V gene's germline CDR1 is SNHLY and CDR2 FYNNEI. The CDR3 bases are TGTGCCAGCAGGGTTGAGGCGACAGCCGACTATGGCTACACCTTC. This gives the protein CASRVEATADYGYTF.

The rearrangement links TRBV3-1 (or the pseudogene TRBV3-2) to TRBJ2-7; TRBD1 matches at 9 bases. Trimming at V came to 4 bases and at J to 6 bases, leaving 10 bases not matched to a gene. The CDR3 is 15 amino acids. Germline CDR1 LGHDT, CDR2 YNNKEL (reference sequence). The CDR3 is CASSPRQGELSEQYF. Here the CDR3 DNA reads TGTGCCAGCAGCCCCCGACAGGGGGAACTCTCCGAGCAGTACTTC.

This clone was observed a single time. This chain uses TRBV6-5 with TRBJ2-1; 14 bases align to TRBD2. After removal of 2 bases from V and 8 bases from J, the junction contained 2 bases not matched to a gene. The CDR3 sequence is 15 residues long. CDR1 and CDR2 from the germline V gene are MNHEY and SVGAGI. CDR3 sequence (DNA): TGTGCCAGCAGTTACGGGACTAGCGGGGGCTATGAGCAGTTCTTC. Encoded protein: CASSYGTSGGYEQFF.

J is TRBJ2-1 and V is TRBV4-3; 11 positions agree with TRBD2. Per the germline V gene, CDR1 is LGHNA and CDR2 is YSLEER. This CDR3 is built from 19 residues. The ends lost 0 bases at V and 3 bases at J; junction bases unmatched: 10. The CDR3 sequence: CASSQDSSSGGNLYNEQFF. CDR3 bases: TGCGCCAGCAGCCAAGATTCTTCTAGCGGGGGGAACCTCTACAATGAGCAGTTCTTC.

This chain links TRBV19 with TRBJ2-7, with D possibly matching TRBD2 (5 bases). The CDR3 runs to 13 residues. Between the trimmed V and J ends, which lost 5 bases and 2 bases, there was a span of 10 bases. Looked up from germline, CDR1 is LNHDA and CDR2 is SQIVND (reference sequence). The CDR3 region is CASSSGEPYEQYF. CDR3 nucleotide sequence: TGTGCCAGTAGTTCCGGGGAACCCTACGAGCAGTACTTC.

This clone has only a few counts. The chain is built from TRBV3-1 (or the pseudogene TRBV3-2) and TRBJ1-4, with TRBD1 identical over 10 bases. CDR1 is LGHDT and CDR2 is YNNKEL in the germline V gene (reference sequence). There are 15 residues in the CDR3. J was trimmed by 8 bases and V by 4 bases; bases with no gene match: 7. Here the CDR3 reads CASSPRTGGREKLFF. CDR3 coding DNA: TGTGCCAGCAGCCCACGGACAGGGGGACGGGAAAAACTGTTTTTT.